This T cell receptor (beta chain) was obtained from a study of cytomegalovirus exposure and HLA in healthy donors. Study-level points and caveats: Excluded: some indistinguishable V segments such as TRBV6-2 and TRBV6-3.

This clone appeared a single time. As yet, its antigen is unknown. Primers for the PCR totalled 60 Vbeta and 13 Jbeta. Repertoires were generated with immunoSEQ multiplex PCR, while TCRdb's copy carries only in-frame clones and drops some. The sample yields some 150,000 clones, around 77% seen once. The CDR3 contains 12 residues. Germline-derived CDR1 and CDR2 are MDHEN and SYDVKM. V lost 6 bases and J 7 bases, leaving 13 bases between the germline ends. The chain combines TRBV28 with TRBJ2-7; weak D call: TRBD2 (6 bases). The specimen sequenced was PBMCs. This receptor was obtained from a man between 60 and 70 years old in good health and CMV-seronegative. CDR3 protein: CASRTSREEQYF. In nucleotides, the CDR3 is TGTGCCAGCAGAACTAGCCGGGAGGAGCAGTACTTC.